The 20 T cell receptor beta chains listed next were all sequenced from one sample in a study of blood T cell repertoires in COVID-19 (dated by TCRdb to the early 2020s). Library preparation was by the immunoSEQ multiplex PCR assay. The table was pulled from immuneACCESS by TCRdb, which kept in-frame rearrangements only. Such tables lose some clones; where checked, under half of the loss comes from unresolved V genes, and the rest has no known cause. Across this sample there are under 85,000 clones, with approximately 87% seen only once. Roughly 18% of the sample is held by the ten biggest clonotypes. Sequenced: peripheral blood. The receptors were gathered from a man aged 80 or over in a cohort sampled during active COVID-19.

The V call is TRBV5-1, the J call TRBJ2-7; the D gene is possibly TRBD2 (6 bases). The CDR3 runs to 16 residues. From germline, CDR1 is SGHRS and CDR2 YFSETQ. The germline V and J ends were trimmed by 3 bases and 2 bases, with 18 bases remaining between them. CDR3 in amino acids: CASSWDPGTPAYEQYV. The CDR3, as DNA: TGCGCCAGCAGCTGGGATCCCGGGACTCCGGCCTACGAGCAGTACGTC.

The chain recombines TRBV5-1 with TRBJ2-7, with D tentatively TRBD1 (5 bases). Germline V gene sequence: CDR1 SGHRS, CDR2 YFSETQ. This CDR3 spans 13 amino acids. V lost 7 bases to trimming and J lost 1 base, with 12 bases between them. CDR3 nucleotides: TGCGCCAGCCGAAGACAGCCGTCCTACGAGCAGTACTTC. Residues: CASRRQPSYEQYF.

This sequence joins TRBV5-5 and TRBJ2-3; D unresolved. The CDR3 loop spans 15 amino acids. Germline loops: CDR1 SGHKS, CDR2 YYEKEE (reference sequence). The V gene lost 0 bases and the J gene lost 0 bases, with 8 bases spanning the gap. Written as DNA, the CDR3 is TGTGCCAGCAGCTTGGGTCCAGGTAGCACAGATACGCAGTATTTT. Translating gives CASSLGPGSTDTQYF.

The CDR3, as DNA: TGCAGTGCTGCCCAGTCCCTCCACTTT. Protein product: CSAAQSLHF. The chain links TRBV20-1 to TRBJ1-6, with D unclear. With 5 bases removed from V and 14 bases from J, the gap between germline ends came to 7 bases. The CDR3 has 9 residues. Germline CDR1 is DFQATT and CDR2 is SNEGSKA (reference sequence).

As to this clone: Other DNA variants within this sample encode the same CDR3. This sequence joins TRBV6-2 or TRBV6-3 and TRBJ2-1; perhaps TRBD1 as D (5 bases). The CDR3 is 14 amino acids. Trimming took 0 bases from V and 7 from J, leaving 10 bases between them. Germline V gene data show CDR1 as MNHEY and CDR2 as SVGEGT. The CDR3 loop is CASSYSGPRNEQFF. In nucleotides, the CDR3 is TGTGCCAGCAGTTACTCGGGGCCTAGGAATGAGCAGTTCTTC.

The rearrangement joins TRBV7-2 to TRBJ2-3; TRBD2 matches 13 bases. This CDR3 has 17 residues. Trimming at V came to 5 bases and at J to 6 bases, leaving 11 bases not matched to a gene. The germline V gene encodes CDR1 SGHTA and CDR2 FQGNSA. The CDR3 nucleotides read TGTGCCAGCAGCCCACTTAGACTAGCGGGGGGTGGTGATACGCAGTATTTT. This gives the protein CASSPLRLAGGGDTQYF.

DNA of the CDR3: TGTGCCAGCAGCCAAGGGGGGGGAGAGCGGGAGCACCAAGAGACCCAGTACTTC. It translates to CASSQGGGEREHQETQYF. This chain joins TRBV4-2 and TRBJ2-5, with 8 bases lining up with TRBD2. This CDR3 region has 18 residues. Per germline, CDR1 LGHNA and CDR2 YNFKEQ. Germline trimming cut 1 base from V and 0 bases from J; bases unmatched to any gene: 10.

V and J are TRBV7-9 and TRBJ1-6; D may be TRBD1 (5 bases). Germline CDR1 is SEHNR and CDR2 is FQNEAQ (reference sequence). The CDR3 spans 14 residues. Trimming cost V 4 bases and J 4 bases, with 8 bases left between them. The CDR3: CASSSDRYNSPLHF. DNA of the CDR3: TGTGCCAGCAGCTCAGACAGATATAATTCACCCCTCCACTTT.

V and J are TRBV24-1 and TRBJ2-3; 11 bases map to TRBD1. V trimming: 4 bases; J trimming: 4 bases; junction bases outside the gene matches: 6. CDR3 size: 16 residues. CDR1 is KGHDR, CDR2 SFDVKD, per germline. The CDR3 DNA reads TGTGCCACCAGTGACTGGACAGGGGGCGTCGCAGATACGCAGTATTTT. This sequence encodes CATSDWTGGVADTQYF.

The chain carries TRBV7-9 and TRBJ1-2, with 12 bases lining up with TRBD1. Germline V gene lookup returns CDR1 SEHNR and CDR2 FQNEAQ (reference sequence). The CDR3 runs to 15 residues. With 5 bases clipped from V and 6 bases from J, the junction kept 7 bases outside the gene matches. DNA for the CDR3: TGTGCCAGCAGCCTAGGGACAGGGGGCTACCATGGCTACACCTTC. Translating gives CASSLGTGGYHGYTF.

This clone was observed a few times. This chain links TRBV12-5 with TRBJ1-5; 7 bases map to TRBD1. Germline CDR1 reads LGHNT; CDR2 reads FRNRAP. The CDR3 contains 16 residues. V shed 3 bases, J shed 0 bases, and the junction held 5 bases outside the gene matches. CDR3 residues: CASGFRQGYSNQPQHF. The DNA of the CDR3 is TGTGCTAGTGGTTTCCGACAGGGATATAGCAATCAGCCCCAGCATTTT. Complete variable domain (other parts from reference TRBV12-5 and TRBJ1-5): DARVTQTPRHKVTEMGQEVTMRCQPILGHNTVFWYRQTMMQGLELLAYFRNRAPLDDSGMPKDRFSAEMPDATLATLKIQPSEPRDSAVYFCASGFRQGYSNQPQHFGDGTRLSIL.

The chain employs TRBV2 and TRBJ2-2; D might be TRBD2 (7 bases). This CDR3 comprises 15 residues. Germline-derived CDR1 and CDR2 are SNHLY and FYNNEI. V was shortened by 0 bases and J by 5 bases, with 10 bases between the two germline ends. The DNA of the CDR3 is TGTGCCAGCAGTGAAGCGGGGGGGCGAACCGGGGAGCTGTTTTTT. It is translated as CASSEAGGRTGELFF.

The chain joins TRBV2 to TRBJ2-1; 16 bases map to TRBD2. The CDR3 runs 14 residues. With 6 bases clipped from V and 13 bases from J, the junction kept 6 bases outside the gene matches. The V gene's germline CDR1 is SNHLY and CDR2 FYNNEI. CDR3 DNA sequence: TGTGCCAGCAGCGCCGGGACTAGCGGGGGGGCCCAGTTCTTC. This codes for CASSAGTSGGAQFF.

The genes are TRBV7-9 and TRBJ1-2; 7 positions match TRBD1. Germline V gene data show CDR1 as SEHNR and CDR2 as FQNEAQ (reference sequence). There are 18 residues in the CDR3. After removal of 3 bases from V and 0 bases from J, the junction contained 13 bases not matched to a gene. CDR3 sequence (DNA): TGTGCCAGCAGCTTCTCGAGGGGACAGATCGCTTCTAACTATGGCTACACCTTC. The encoded protein is CASSFSRGQIASNYGYTF.

This clone was found once. The rearrangement joins TRBV12-3 or TRBV12-4 to TRBJ1-5, with D unclear. With 3 bases removed from V and 5 bases from J, the gap between germline ends came to 5 bases. This CDR3 contains 12 residues. CDR3: CASSFYHQPQHF. The CDR3 DNA reads as TGTGCCAGCAGTTTTTATCATCAGCCCCAGCATTTT.

The chain employs TRBV7-9 and TRBJ1-1, with unresolved D. V was clipped by 9 bases and J by 11 bases, with 19 bases between them. The CDR3 is 12 residues long. CDR1 is SEHNR and CDR2 is FQNEAQ in the germline V gene (reference sequence). The CDR3 nucleotides read TGTGCCAGTAGGGAGGGCGCGAGGGCCGCTTTCTTT. Protein sequence: CASREGARAAFF.

The rearrangement uses TRBV19 and TRBJ2-2; possible D gene TRBD1, 6 bases. Trimming pared 5 bases from V and 7 bases from J, leaving 20 bases between. CDR1 and CDR2 (germline): LNHDA, SQIVND (reference sequence). The CDR3 contains 16 residues. The CDR3: CASSARGSGFVGELFF. The CDR3 nucleotides are TGTGCCAGTAGTGCCAGGGGTTCGGGCTTTGTCGGGGAGCTGTTTTTT.

The CDR3 is CASSVRSGAGQYF. DNA of the CDR3: TGTGCCAGCAGCGTACGGAGCGGGGCCGGGCAGTATTTT. The chain recombines TRBV9 with TRBJ2-3; 7 positions agree with TRBD2. CDR3 size: 13 residues. V was pared by 1 base and J by 11 bases, with 7 bases of the junction left unmatched. The germline gives CDR1 SGDLS, CDR2 YYNGEE.

The V gene is TRBV29-1, the J gene TRBJ1-2; the match to TRBD1 covers 8 bases. This CDR3 has 12 residues. Germline CDR1 is SQVTM and CDR2 is ANQGSEA. Trimming took 2 bases from V and 7 from J; bases not matched to a gene: 3. DNA of the CDR3: TGCAGCGTTGAAACGGACAGGGCTGGCTACACCTTC. This translates into CSVETDRAGYTF.

This clone was seen a few times. V and J are TRBV2 and TRBJ1-2; TRBD1 might be the D (6 bases). The V gene lost 10 bases and the J gene lost 4 bases, with 22 bases spanning the gap. The CDR3 is made up of 15 amino acids. Per germline, CDR1 SNHLY and CDR2 FYNNEI. CDR3 loop: CATRDPTGGTYGYTF. As DNA, the CDR3 is TGTGCCACCAGGGACCCGACAGGAGGAACCTATGGCTACACCTTC.